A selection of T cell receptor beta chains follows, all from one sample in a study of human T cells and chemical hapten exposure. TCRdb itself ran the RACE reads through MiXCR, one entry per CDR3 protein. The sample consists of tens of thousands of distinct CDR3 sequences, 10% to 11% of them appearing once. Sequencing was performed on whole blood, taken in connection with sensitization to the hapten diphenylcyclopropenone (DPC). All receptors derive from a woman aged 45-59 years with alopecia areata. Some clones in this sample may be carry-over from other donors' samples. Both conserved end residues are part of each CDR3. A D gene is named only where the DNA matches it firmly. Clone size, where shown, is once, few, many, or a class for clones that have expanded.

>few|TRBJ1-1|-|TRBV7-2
CAGSLLRYTEAFF
TGTGCCGGCAGCTTACTACGGTACACTGAAGCTTTCTTT
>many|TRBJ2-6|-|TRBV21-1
CASSKATRDRVCSGANVLTF
TGTGCCAGCAGCAAAGCAACCCGGGACAGGGTTTGTTCTGGGGCCAACGTCCTGACTTTC
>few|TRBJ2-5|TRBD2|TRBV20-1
CSARVSGSSETQYF
TGCAGTGCTAGAGTTAGCGGGAGCTCTGAGACCCAGTACTTC
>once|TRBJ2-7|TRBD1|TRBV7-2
CASSLGQGDLYEQYF
TGTGCCAGCAGCTTAGGACAGGGGGACCTCTACGAGCAGTACTTC
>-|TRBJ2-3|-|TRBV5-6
CASSIGTYTDTQYF
TGTGCCAGCAGCATTGGGACTTACACAGATACGCAGTATTTT
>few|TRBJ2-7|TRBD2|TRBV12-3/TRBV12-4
CASSVAGGPRLEQYF
TGTGCCAGCAGTGTAGCGGGAGGGCCCCGTTTAGAGCAGTACTTC
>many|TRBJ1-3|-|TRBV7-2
CASSLGHSGNTIYF
TGTGCCAGCAGCTTAGGACACTCTGGAAACACCATATATTTT
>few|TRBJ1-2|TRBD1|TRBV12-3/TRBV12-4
CASSFGTGGRGYTF
TGTGCCAGCAGTTTCGGGACAGGGGGCAGGGGCTACACCTTC
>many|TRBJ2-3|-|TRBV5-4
CASRHSAEGTDTQYF
TGTGCCAGCAGACATTCCGCAGAGGGCACAGATACGCAGTATTTT
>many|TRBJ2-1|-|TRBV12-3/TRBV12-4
CASSWRMEQFF
TGTGCCAGCAGTTGGAGGATGGAGCAGTTCTTC
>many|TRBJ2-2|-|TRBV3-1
CASSLQGVDGELFF
TGTGCCAGCAGCCTACAGGGAGTTGACGGGGAGCTGTTTTTT
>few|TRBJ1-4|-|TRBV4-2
CASSQDLEKIKEKLFF
TGTGCCAGCAGCCAAGATCTGGAGAAAATAAAGGAAAAACTGTTTTTT
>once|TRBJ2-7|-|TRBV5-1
CASSLGLGLTSYEQYF
TGCGCCAGCAGCTTGGGGTTAGGGCTTACCTCCTACGAGCAGTACTTC
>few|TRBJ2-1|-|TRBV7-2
CASSLVPTGSSYNEQFF
TGTGCCAGCAGCTTAGTCCCTACAGGGAGCTCCTACAATGAGCAGTTCTTC
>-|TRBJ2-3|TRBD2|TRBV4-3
CASSQDGSLAGADTQYF
TGCGCCAGCAGCCAAGATGGTAGCCTAGCGGGAGCAGATACGCAGTATTTT
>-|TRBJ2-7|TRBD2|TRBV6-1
CASSEARTSGRNYEQYF
TGTGCCAGCAGTGAAGCCAGGACTAGCGGGAGAAACTACGAGCAGTACTTC
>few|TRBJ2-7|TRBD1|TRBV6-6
CASSEPGGAGSYEQYF
TGTGCCAGCAGTGAACCAGGGGGCGCGGGCTCCTACGAGCAGTACTTC
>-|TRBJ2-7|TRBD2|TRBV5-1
CASSLDPGLAYEQYF
TGCGCCAGCAGCTTGGACCCGGGACTAGCCTACGAGCAGTACTTC
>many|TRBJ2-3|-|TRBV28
CASSSRGFTDTQYF
TGTGCCAGCAGTTCCCGGGGCTTCACAGATACGCAGTATTTT
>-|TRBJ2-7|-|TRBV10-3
CAISQGALSSYEQYF
TGTGCCATCAGCCAGGGAGCGCTCAGCTCCTACGAGCAGTACTTC
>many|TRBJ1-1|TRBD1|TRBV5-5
CASRRTGGRNTEAFF
TGTGCCAGCAGGCGGACAGGGGGACGGAACACTGAAGCTTTCTTT
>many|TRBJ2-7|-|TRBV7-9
CASSLLEQGPPYEQYF
TGTGCCAGCAGCTTATTGGAACAGGGTCCCCCCTACGAGCAGTACTTC
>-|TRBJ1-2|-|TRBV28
CASSPLPGEGGYTF
TGTGCCAGCAGCCCCCTACCGGGAGAAGGGGGCTACACCTTC
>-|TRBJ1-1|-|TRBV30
CAWSGGLGAGTEAFF
TGTGCCTGGAGTGGAGGTCTGGGAGCGGGGACTGAAGCTTTCTTT
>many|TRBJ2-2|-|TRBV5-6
CASSFSGRLNTGELFF
TGTGCCAGCAGCTTCAGCGGGCGGTTGAACACCGGGGAGCTGTTTTTT
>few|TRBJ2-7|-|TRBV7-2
CASSLWSSYEQYF
TGTGCCAGCAGCTTGTGGAGTTCATACGAGCAGTACTTC
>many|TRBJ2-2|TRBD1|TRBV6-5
CASRLTGGVTGEPFF
TGTGCCAGCAGACTGACAGGGGGCGTCACCGGGGAGCCGTTTTTT
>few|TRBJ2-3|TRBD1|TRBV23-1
CASSHPTGLTQYF
TGCGCCAGCAGTCACCCGACAGGGTTGACGCAGTATTTT
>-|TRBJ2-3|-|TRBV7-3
CASSPMVSDTDTLYF
TGTGCCAGCAGCCCGATGGTATCTGACACAGATACGCTGTATTTT
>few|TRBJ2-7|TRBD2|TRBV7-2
CASRSTSGGPFEQYF
TGTGCCAGCAGATCTACTAGCGGAGGCCCCTTTGAGCAGTACTTC
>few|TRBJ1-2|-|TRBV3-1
CASSQDPPRAGGYTF
TGTGCCAGCAGCCAAGATCCCCCCAGGGCCGGTGGCTACACCTTC
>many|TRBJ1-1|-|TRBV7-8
CASSSVTGGNTEAFF
TGTGCCAGCAGCTCCGTTACAGGAGGCAACACTGAAGCTTTCTTT
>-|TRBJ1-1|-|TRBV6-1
CASCEGRASEAFF
TGTGCCAGCTGTGAAGGCAGGGCGTCCGAAGCTTTCTTT
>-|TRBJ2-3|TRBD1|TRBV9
CASSGEGTEGTQYF
TGTGCCAGCAGCGGGGAAGGGACAGAAGGTACGCAGTATTTT
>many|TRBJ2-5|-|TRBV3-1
CASSPDLQETQYF
TGTGCCAGCAGCCCGGACTTGCAAGAGACCCAGTACTTC
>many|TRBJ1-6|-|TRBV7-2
CASSPGRHNSPLHF
TGTGCCAGCAGCCCGGGACGGCATAATTCACCCCTCCACTTT
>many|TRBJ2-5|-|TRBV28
CASSYGGQETQYF
TGTGCCAGCAGTTATGGGGGTCAAGAGACCCAGTACTTC
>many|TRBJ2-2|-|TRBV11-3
CASSFGGSNTGELFF
TGTGCCAGCAGCTTTGGCGGGTCGAACACCGGGGAGCTGTTTTTT
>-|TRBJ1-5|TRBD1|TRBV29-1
CSVRDRGKNQPQHF
TGCAGCGTAAGGGACAGGGGGAAGAATCAGCCCCAGCATTTT
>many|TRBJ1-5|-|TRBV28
CASSLREIDQPQHF
TGTGCCAGCAGTTTGCGGGAGATCGATCAGCCCCAGCATTTT
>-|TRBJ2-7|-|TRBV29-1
CSVGGRSSYEQYF
TGCAGCGTTGGCGGGCGTAGCTCCTACGAGCAGTACTTC
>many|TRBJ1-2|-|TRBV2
CASSPGLKQDGYTF
TGTGCCAGCTCACCGGGACTCAAGCAGGATGGCTACACCTTC
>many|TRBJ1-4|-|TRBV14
CARRQRNEKLFF
TGTGCCCGGAGGCAGCGGAATGAAAAACTGTTTTTT
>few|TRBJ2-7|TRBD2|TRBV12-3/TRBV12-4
CASSWGLAEQYF
TGTGCCAGCAGTTGGGGACTAGCCGAGCAGTACTTC
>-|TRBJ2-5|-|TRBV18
CASSGLYETQYF
TGTGCCAGCTCTGGACTCTACGAGACCCAGTACTTC
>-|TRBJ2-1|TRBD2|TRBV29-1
CSVHLAGYVGNEQFF
TGCAGCGTTCACCTAGCGGGGTACGTGGGAAATGAGCAGTTCTTC
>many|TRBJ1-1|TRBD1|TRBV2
CASGQAMNTEAFF
TGTGCCAGCGGACAGGCGATGAACACTGAAGCTTTCTTT
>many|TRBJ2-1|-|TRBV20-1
CSASTGNEQFF
TGCAGTGCTAGTACCGGGAATGAGCAGTTCTTC
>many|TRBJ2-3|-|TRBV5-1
CASSSGGGQDTQYF
TGCGCCAGCAGCTCCGGAGGGGGCCAGGATACGCAGTATTTT
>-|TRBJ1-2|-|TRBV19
CASSDSGQDYGYTF
TGTGCCAGTAGTGACAGCGGGCAGGACTATGGCTACACCTTC